By its share, the clone carrying this T cell receptor beta chain is medium-sized (0.01 to 0.1%). Its specificity is not known. The data were taken from a study of vaccination and CD4 T cells after COVID-19. Notes on the study in general: SARS-CoV-2-reactive clonotypes rose nonsignificantly, with the median going from about 20 to 38.

V lost 5 bases, J lost 0 bases, and 3 bases stayed unmatched. The CDR3 loop spans 16 amino acids. Germline V gene sequence: CDR1 DFQATT, CDR2 SNEGSKA (reference sequence). Specified treatment: approximately 9-day PBMC culture with coronavirus spike peptide pools or control peptides (ViraFEST assay). Culture conditions combined 2 million to 2.5 million PBMCs per well with 9.5 to 10 IU/ml IL-2 and around 9.2 ug/ml peptide pools. At the Johns Hopkins FTIC core, DNA taken from cultured CD4+ T cells was sequenced by way of the Oncomine TCR Beta short-read assay. TCRdb reprocessed the PCR reads with MiXCR, giving one entry per CDR3 protein. The sample lists approximately 11,000 distinct CDR3 sequences, 25% occurring once.

The chain recombines TRBV20-1 with TRBJ1-6, with 11 bases fitting TRBD1. The sample in question was CD4+ T cells from blood, cultured in vitro, obtained after SARS-CoV-2 vaccination. This TCR came from a human donor who had recovered from COVID-19. In nucleotides, the CDR3 is TGCAGTGCTCCCGGGACAGGGGGCTCCTATAATTCACCCCTCCACTTT. Translation: CSAPGTGGSYNSPLHF.